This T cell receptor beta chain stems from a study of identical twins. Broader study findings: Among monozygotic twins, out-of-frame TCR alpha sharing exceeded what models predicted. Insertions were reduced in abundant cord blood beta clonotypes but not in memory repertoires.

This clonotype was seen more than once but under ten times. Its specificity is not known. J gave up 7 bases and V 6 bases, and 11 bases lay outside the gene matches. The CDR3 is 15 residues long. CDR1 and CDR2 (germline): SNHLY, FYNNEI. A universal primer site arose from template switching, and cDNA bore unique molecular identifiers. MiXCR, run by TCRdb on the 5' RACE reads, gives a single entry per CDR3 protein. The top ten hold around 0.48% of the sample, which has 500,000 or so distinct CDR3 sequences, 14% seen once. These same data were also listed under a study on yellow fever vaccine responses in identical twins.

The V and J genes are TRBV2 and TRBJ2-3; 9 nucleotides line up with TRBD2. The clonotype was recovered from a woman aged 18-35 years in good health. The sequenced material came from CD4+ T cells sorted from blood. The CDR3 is CASRAAGGPINTQYF. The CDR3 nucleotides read TGTGCCAGCAGAGCGGCGGGGGGGCCCATAAATACGCAGTATTTT. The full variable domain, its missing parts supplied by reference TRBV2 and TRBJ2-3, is EPEVTQTPSHQVTQMGQEVILRCVPISNHLYFYWYRQILGQKVEFLVSFYNNEISEKSEIFDDQFSVERPDGSNFTLKIRSTKLEDSAMYFCASRAAGGPINTQYFGPGTRLTVL.